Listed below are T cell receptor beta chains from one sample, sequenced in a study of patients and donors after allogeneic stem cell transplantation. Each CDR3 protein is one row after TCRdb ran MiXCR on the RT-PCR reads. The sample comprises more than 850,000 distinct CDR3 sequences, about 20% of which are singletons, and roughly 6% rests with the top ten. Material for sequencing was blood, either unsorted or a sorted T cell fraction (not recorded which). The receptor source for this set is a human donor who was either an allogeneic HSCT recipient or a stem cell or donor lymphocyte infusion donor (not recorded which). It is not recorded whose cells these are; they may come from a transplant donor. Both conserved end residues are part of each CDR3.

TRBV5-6,CASSLASGTSGSSDTQYF
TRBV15,CATSRETGGGYEQYF
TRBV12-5,CASGLTLLTGYDEKLFF
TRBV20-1,CSAGGGVSSEQYF
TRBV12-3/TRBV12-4,CASSYDRGIPFF
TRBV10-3,CAISESQQKNTEAFF
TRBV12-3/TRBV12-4,CASSLNLPNQPQHF
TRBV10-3,CAISGASGGTDTQYF
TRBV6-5,CASSYASGIRAQYF
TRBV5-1,CASSSDGAQRGSEQFF
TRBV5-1,CASSSGGRDEQFF
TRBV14,CASSQKMTATDTQYF
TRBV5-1,CASSLALSDRTYEQYF
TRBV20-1,CSASNRELAGANVLTF
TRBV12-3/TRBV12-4,CASRGTGWSEQYF
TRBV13,CASSPRLDGNEQFF
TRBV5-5,CASSPGGGDYEQYF
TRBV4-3,CASSQDWGDTQYF
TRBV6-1,CASSQEGVGNQPQHF
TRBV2,CASSEVLGTPYEQYF
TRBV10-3,CAISEDRYSPLHF
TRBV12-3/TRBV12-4,CASTPRGGDTGELFF
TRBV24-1,CATSVRGGTEAFF
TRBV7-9,CASSLAQTANTEAFF
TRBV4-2,CASSQVSGSSYNEQFF
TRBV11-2,CASSLGVTGAFGANVLTF
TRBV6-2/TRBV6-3,CASCLPSGLNTEAFF
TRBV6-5,CASSYSSGPRGGYTF
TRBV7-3,CASSLGRSGRGGEQYF
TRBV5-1,CASAGEVKNEQFF
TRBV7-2,CASSFVGGPTGELFF
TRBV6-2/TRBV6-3,CASSYKLSSGAFF
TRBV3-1,CASSLSGGANEQFF
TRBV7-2,CASSPAGRPGNTIYF
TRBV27,CASRSSGLWPRNEQFF
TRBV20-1,CSARLPDRGLRDTEAFF
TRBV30,CAWSSTVRILTTDTQYF
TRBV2,CASRRTDRDSNQPQHF
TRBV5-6,CASSLAQGGGQPQHF
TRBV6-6,CATERDKNTEAFF
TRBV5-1,CASSLARDRRTRLNTGELFF
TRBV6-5,CASSYGWQSGNTIYF
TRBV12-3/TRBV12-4,CASSLNRALGTEAFF
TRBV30,CAWSTGSRNTEAFF
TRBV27,CASSLKGYRTDTQYF
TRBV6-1,CAVRPTRSEQYF
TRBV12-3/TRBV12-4,CASSQVEAFF